This T cell receptor beta chain was identified in a study of blood T cell repertoires in COVID-19. Study-level information: Acute-phase and convalescent COVID-19 samples originated in the United States, Italy and Spain.

Authors' data handling: By means of reference gene primer amplification, nucleated cell counts were estimated. The data were produced by immunoSEQ multiplex PCR, yet TCRdb's version contains in-frame clones alone and is incomplete. V and J calls and clone size are as listed in that table; D and trimming were resolved from the DNA. The sample comprises 140,000 to 150,000 clones, around 90% of which are singletons, and 1.5% to 2% rests with the top ten. Sample: peripheral blood. This TCR derives from a man aged 65 to 79 with acute or convalescent COVID-19.

CDR3 in amino acids: CASSLKPGGKETQYF. The CDR3 DNA reads TGTGCCAGCAGTTTAAAGCCAGGGGGCAAGGAGACCCAGTACTTC. The chain carries TRBV27 and TRBJ2-5, with 8 bases that match TRBD1. The ends lost 2 bases at V and 5 bases at J; junction bases unmatched: 7. The CDR3 length is 15 residues. Germline V lookup: CDR1 MNHEY, CDR2 SMNVEV (reference sequence).